These 25 T cell receptor beta chains were sequenced from one sample in a study of shared clonotypes between healthy human individuals. The method was immunoSEQ multiplex PCR; TCRdb's version includes in-frame clones alone and lacks a portion of them. The table records about 110,000 clones, 68% of them present only once. Sequences were obtained from memory CD8+ T cells sorted from blood. Subset here: CD45RO+ cells pooled with CCR7-negative TemRA cells. The receptors here all came from a woman younger than 45 in good health.

This sequence joins TRBV4-1 and TRBJ1-1; no reliable D call. The CDR3 length is 16 residues. V was cut by 1 base and J by 0 bases, with 12 bases left in between. Per germline, CDR1 MGHRA and CDR2 YSYEKL. CDR3 DNA sequence: TGCGCCAGCAGCCAAGGGCCCCGTTTAATGAACACTGAAGCTTTCTTT. Translation gives CASSQGPRLMNTEAFF.

The chain couples TRBV10-2 to TRBJ2-7; D is unresolved. In germline, CDR1 is WSHSY, CDR2 SAAADI. CDR3 size: 13 residues. V lost 3 bases to trimming and J lost 3 bases, with 9 bases between them. CDR3 region: CASSDPLGYEQYF. The CDR3 bases are TGCGCCAGCAGTGATCCGCTGGGCTACGAGCAGTACTTC.

The rearrangement joins TRBV7-9 to TRBJ2-1; D may correspond to TRBD1 or TRBD2 (5 bases each). CDR3 length: 14 amino acids. Per germline, CDR1 SEHNR and CDR2 FQNEAQ (reference sequence). The germline V and J ends were trimmed by 5 bases and 12 bases, with 20 bases remaining between them. The CDR3 loop reads CASSPRQEGGGQFF. Here the CDR3 DNA reads TGTGCCAGCAGCCCCAGACAAGAGGGTGGGGGGCAGTTCTTC.

Comment on this clone: Other DNA sequences in the sample encode the same CDR3. The rearrangement joins TRBV5-1 to TRBJ2-7; D possibly matches TRBD1 or TRBD2 (5 bases each). This CDR3 has 13 amino acids. With 0 bases removed from V and 6 bases from J, the gap between germline ends came to 10 bases. CDR1 and CDR2 from the germline V gene are SGHRS and YFSETQ. The CDR3 DNA reads TGCGCCAGCAGCTTGGGGTCCGGGGCCGAGCAGTACTTC. This encodes CASSLGSGAEQYF.

The gene calls are TRBV19 and TRBJ2-2; perhaps TRBD2 as D (5 bases). This CDR3 region has 15 residues. Trimming removed 3 bases from V and 3 bases from J, with 11 bases in between. In germline, CDR1 is LNHDA, CDR2 SQIVND (reference sequence). The chain's CDR3 is CASSIGEFDTGELFF. CDR3 coding DNA: TGTGCCAGTAGTATCGGGGAGTTCGACACCGGGGAGCTGTTTTTT.

This clone was counted a few times. The V gene is TRBV5-8, the J gene TRBJ1-1; 7 bases map to TRBD1. The V gene end was trimmed by 5 bases and the J gene end by 1 base; junction bases not matched to a gene: 5. The CDR3 totals 14 residues. Germline CDR1 is SGHTS and CDR2 is YDEGEE. The CDR3 region is CASSEGARNTEAFF. DNA for the CDR3: TGTGCCAGCAGTGAGGGGGCGAGGAACACTGAAGCTTTCTTT.

The chain is built from TRBV7-8 and TRBJ1-2; a weak D match, TRBD1 (6 bases). The germline V gene has CDR1 SGHVS and CDR2 FQNEAQ. Trimming removed 4 bases from V and 8 bases from J, with 14 bases in between. The CDR3 loop spans 13 amino acids. As DNA, the CDR3 is TGTGCCAGCAGCTCCTCGACAGGTCAAGGCTACACCTTC. It is translated as CASSSSTGQGYTF.

The rearrangement links TRBV5-1 to TRBJ2-7; a possible D gene is TRBD2 (5 bases). Trimming took off 4 bases at V and 1 base at J, with 9 bases between the two ends. This CDR3 has 13 amino acids. Germline-derived CDR1 and CDR2 are SGHRS and YFSETQ. The CDR3 DNA reads TGCGCCAGCAGCCGAACTAGATCCTACGAGCAGTACTTC. Encoded protein: CASSRTRSYEQYF.

CDR3 sequence: CASSHQAGELETQYF. CDR3 nucleotide sequence: TGCGCCAGCAGCCACCAAGCGGGAGAACTAGAGACCCAGTACTTC. The chain employs TRBV4-1 and TRBJ2-5; 8 bases line up with TRBD2. Germline loops: CDR1 MGHRA, CDR2 YSYEKL. Trimming at V came to 3 bases and at J to 4 bases, leaving 7 bases not matched to a gene. The CDR3 is made up of 15 amino acids.

In regard to this clone: This is likely an artifact of a read error, given a far larger clone one base away. Other nucleotide sequences from this sample produce the same CDR3. The chain joins TRBV6-1 to TRBJ2-5; 10 bases line up with TRBD2. The junction had 8 bases not matched to a gene; V was cut back by 2 bases and J by 5 bases. The CDR3 is 16 amino acids. CDR1 is MNHNS, CDR2 SASEGT, per germline. CDR3 loop: CASSELAGAGGETQYF. For the CDR3, the DNA is TGTGCCAGCAGTGAACTAGCGGGAGCGGGCGGGGAGACCCAGTACTTC.

With respect to this clone: Other DNA sequences in this sample translate to the same CDR3. The CDR3 reads CASSSTGGSNQPQHF. CDR3 nucleotide sequence: TGTGCCAGCAGTTCGACAGGGGGGAGCAATCAGCCCCAGCATTTT. The chain uses TRBV28 and TRBJ1-5; 9 positions match TRBD1. CDR1 and CDR2 (germline): MDHEN, SYDVKM. Trimming removed 4 bases from V and 1 base from J; junction bases left unmatched: 2. There are 15 residues in the CDR3.

The chain recombines TRBV29-1 with TRBJ2-1; D might be TRBD2 (6 bases). The CDR3 has 11 amino acids. CDR1 and CDR2 from the germline V gene are SQVTM and ANQGSEA. The ends were cut back, 6 bases at V and 10 bases at J, with 13 bases in the middle. In DNA form, the CDR3 reads TGCAGCGTCCCTAGCAGCGGGGAGCAGTTCTTC. Its translation is CSVPSSGEQFF.

This clone was recorded only once. The J gene is TRBJ2-5, the V gene TRBV5-1, with D perhaps matching TRBD1 or TRBD2 (5 bases each). The length of the CDR3 is 14 residues. CDR1 is SGHRS and CDR2 is YFSETQ in the germline V gene. Trimming removed 5 bases at V and 6 bases at J, with 17 bases between. CDR3 sequence: CASSSGTLLQTQYF. The CDR3 region has the DNA TGCGCCAGCAGTTCCGGGACCCTCCTCCAGACCCAGTACTTC. Together with reference TRBV5-1 and TRBJ2-5, the CDR3 gives the full variable domain: KAGVTQTPRYLIKTRGQQVTLSCSPISGHRSVSWYQQTPGQGLQFLFEYFSETQRNKGNFPGRFSGRQFSNSRSEMNVSTLELGDSALYLCASSSGTLLQTQYFGPGTRLLVL.

The chain links TRBV5-4 to TRBJ2-5, with 8 bases lining up with TRBD2. Trimming cost V 4 bases and J 11 bases; bases outside gene matches: 7. CDR1 is SGHNT and CDR2 is YYREEE in the germline V gene (reference sequence). The CDR3 totals 12 residues. CDR3 protein: CASSITTGGQYF. The DNA of the CDR3 is TGTGCCAGCAGCATAACCACGGGAGGGCAGTACTTC.

The table lists this clone with a few counts. This rearrangement joins TRBV5-1 to TRBJ1-2; D gene unclear. With 2 bases removed from V and 6 bases from J, the gap between germline ends came to 14 bases. Germline CDR1 reads SGHRS; CDR2 reads YFSETQ. CDR3 length: 14 amino acids. CDR3 in amino acids: CASSFDPLGNGYTF. The CDR3 DNA reads TGCGCCAGCAGCTTCGACCCGCTAGGCAATGGCTACACCTTC.

This sequence joins TRBV30 and TRBJ2-3, with 8 bases matching TRBD2. The CDR3 extends over 15 amino acids. From germline, CDR1 is GTSNPN and CDR2 SVGIG (reference sequence). Trimming cost V 2 bases and J 1 base; bases outside gene matches: 5. The CDR3 loop is CAWSIGRGGTDTQYF. CDR3 coding DNA: TGTGCCTGGAGTATCGGGAGGGGGGGCACAGATACGCAGTATTTT. Combining the CDR3 with reference TRBV30 and TRBJ2-3 gives the whole variable domain SQTIHQWPATLVQPVGSPLSLECTVEGTSNPNLYWYRQAAGRGLQLLFYSVGIGQISSEVPQNLSASRPQDRQFILSSKKLLLSDSGFYLCAWSIGRGGTDTQYFGPGTRLTVL.

The gene calls are TRBV27 and TRBJ2-5; D is undetermined. Germline lookup yields CDR1 MNHEY and CDR2 SMNVEV (reference sequence). This CDR3 is 15 amino acids long. V was pared by 5 bases and J by 5 bases, with 18 bases between. The CDR3 reads CASSGSDRIGETQYF. The CDR3 coding sequence is TGTGCCAGCAGTGGGTCGGATCGGATAGGGGAGACCCAGTACTTC.

The rearrangement joins TRBV11-2 to TRBJ2-2; TRBD1 agrees at 7 bases. V was pared by 4 bases and J by 4 bases, with 9 bases of the junction left unmatched. This CDR3 spans 16 amino acids. CDR1 and CDR2 from the germline V gene are SGHAT and FQNNGV. The CDR3 protein is CASSSTGILGTGELFF. CDR3 bases: TGTGCCAGCAGCTCGACAGGGATCCTAGGCACCGGGGAGCTGTTTTTT.

As to this clone: Additional DNA sequences in this sample encode the identical CDR3. The rearrangement uses TRBV4-1 and TRBJ1-1; no reliable D call. CDR1 and CDR2 from the germline V gene are MGHRA and YSYEKL. V lost 0 bases, J lost 4 bases, and 9 bases lay in between. The CDR3 contains 14 residues. The CDR3 is CASSQEHGGTEAFF. The CDR3 coding sequence is TGCGCCAGCAGCCAAGAACATGGAGGCACTGAAGCTTTCTTT.

The chain joins TRBV5-1 to TRBJ2-1; D is unclear. The germline V gene encodes CDR1 SGHRS and CDR2 YFSETQ. V was trimmed by 0 bases and J by 5 bases, leaving 6 bases between them. This CDR3 is 13 amino acids long. CDR3 nucleotide sequence: TGCGCCAGCAGCTTGGAAATCCACAATGAGCAGTTCTTC. Translated: CASSLEIHNEQFF.

The rearrangement joins TRBV25-1 to TRBJ2-7; no clear D. Germline V gives CDR1 MGHDK, CDR2 SYGVNS. Between the trimmed V and J ends, which lost 1 base and 0 bases, there was a span of 7 bases. The CDR3 spans 14 residues. This CDR3 reads CASSESGSSYEQYF. In DNA, the CDR3 is TGTGCCAGCAGTGAATCGGGCTCCTCCTACGAGCAGTACTTC.

In the case of this clone: At one boundary the junction diverges from the germline segment, which might be a read error. The J gene is TRBJ2-1, the V gene TRBV9; D is perhaps TRBD2 (5 bases). The CDR3 runs to 15 residues. Germline CDR1 reads SGDLS; CDR2 reads YYNGEE. This chain's CDR3 is CASSVRRSSYNEQFF. For the CDR3, the DNA is TGTGCCAGTAGCGTAAGGAGGAGCTCCTACAATGAGCAGTTCTTC.

This clone came up a few times. This chain uses TRBV5-1 with TRBJ2-7; tentatively, D is TRBD2 (5 bases). Trimming shortened V by 0 bases and J by 3 bases, and 10 bases separated the two germline ends. In germline, CDR1 is SGHRS, CDR2 YFSETQ. The CDR3 runs to 14 residues. CDR3 protein: CASSLVLGVYEQYF. The CDR3 bases are TGCGCCAGCAGCTTGGTCCTGGGAGTCTACGAGCAGTACTTC.

This clone was detected once. The rearrangement uses TRBV10-2 and TRBJ2-1; TRBD2 agrees at 12 bases. The V and J ends lost 4 bases and 7 bases, in that order; junction bases with no gene match: 8. The CDR3 runs 16 residues. CDR1 and CDR2 (germline): WSHSY, SAAADI. DNA for the CDR3: TGCGCCAGCAGTGGAGTAGGACTAGCGGGAATGAATGAGCAGTTCTTC. Translating gives CASSGVGLAGMNEQFF.

This chain links TRBV5-4 with TRBJ2-1; no reliable D call. This CDR3 contains 13 residues. V was trimmed by 3 bases and J by 3 bases, leaving 7 bases between them. Germline V gene sequence: CDR1 SGHNT, CDR2 YYREEE (reference sequence). CDR3 protein: CASSSTGYNEQFF. CDR3 DNA sequence: TGTGCCAGCAGCTCGACTGGCTACAATGAGCAGTTCTTC.